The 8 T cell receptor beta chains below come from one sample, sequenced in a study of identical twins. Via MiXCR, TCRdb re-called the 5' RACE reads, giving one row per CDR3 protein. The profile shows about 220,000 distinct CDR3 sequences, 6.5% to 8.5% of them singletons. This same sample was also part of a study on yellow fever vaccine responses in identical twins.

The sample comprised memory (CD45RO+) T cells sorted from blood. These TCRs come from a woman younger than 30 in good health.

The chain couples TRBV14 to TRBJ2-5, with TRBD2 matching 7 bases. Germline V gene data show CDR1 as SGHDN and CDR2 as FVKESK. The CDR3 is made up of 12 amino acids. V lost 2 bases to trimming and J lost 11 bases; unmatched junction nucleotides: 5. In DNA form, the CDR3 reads TGTGCCAGCAGCCAAATGCCGGGACTACAGTACTTC. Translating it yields CASSQMPGLQYF.

This chain's CDR3 is CASSGRVWLDSPLHF. The CDR3, as DNA: TGTGCCAGCAGCGGCAGGGTTTGGTTAGATTCACCCCTCCACTTT. The chain employs TRBV5-6 and TRBJ1-6; D may be TRBD1 (5 bases). The CDR3 has 15 amino acids. CDR1 is SGHDT, CDR2 YYEEEE, per germline. Trimming pared 4 bases from V and 8 bases from J, leaving 16 bases between.

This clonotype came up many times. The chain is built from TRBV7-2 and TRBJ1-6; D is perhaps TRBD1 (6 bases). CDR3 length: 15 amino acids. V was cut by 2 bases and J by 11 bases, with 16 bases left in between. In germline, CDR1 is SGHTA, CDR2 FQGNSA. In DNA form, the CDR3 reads TGTGCCAGCAGCTTAAGTCAGGACAGCGCACCACCCCTCCACTTT. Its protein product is CASSLSQDSAPPLHF. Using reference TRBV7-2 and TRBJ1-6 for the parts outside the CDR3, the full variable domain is GAGVSQSPSNKVTEKGKDVELRCDPISGHTALYWYRQSLGQGLEFLIYFQGNSAPDKSGLPSDRFSAERTGGSVSTLTIQRTQQEDSAVYLCASSLSQDSAPPLHFGNGTRLTVT.

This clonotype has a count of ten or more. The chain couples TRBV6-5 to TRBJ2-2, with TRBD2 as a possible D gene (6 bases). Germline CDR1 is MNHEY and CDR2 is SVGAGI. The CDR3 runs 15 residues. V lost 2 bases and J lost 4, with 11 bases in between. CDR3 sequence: CASSYHRDSTGELFF. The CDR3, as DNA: TGTGCCAGCAGTTACCACCGGGACTCCACCGGGGAGCTGTTTTTT.

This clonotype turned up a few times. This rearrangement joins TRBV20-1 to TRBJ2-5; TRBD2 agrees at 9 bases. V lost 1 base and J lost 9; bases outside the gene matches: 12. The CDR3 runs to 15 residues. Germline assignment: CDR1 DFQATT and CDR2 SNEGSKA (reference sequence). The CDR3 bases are TGCAGTGCTAGAGGTCCGGCGGGGGGGCATCTGTCCCAGTACTTC. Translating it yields CSARGPAGGHLSQYF.

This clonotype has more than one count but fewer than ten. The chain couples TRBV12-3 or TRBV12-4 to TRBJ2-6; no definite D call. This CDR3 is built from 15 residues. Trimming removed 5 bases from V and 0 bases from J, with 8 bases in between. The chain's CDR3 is CASSTSRSGANVLTF. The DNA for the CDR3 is TGTGCCAGCAGTACCAGTCGCTCTGGGGCCAACGTCCTGACTTTC.

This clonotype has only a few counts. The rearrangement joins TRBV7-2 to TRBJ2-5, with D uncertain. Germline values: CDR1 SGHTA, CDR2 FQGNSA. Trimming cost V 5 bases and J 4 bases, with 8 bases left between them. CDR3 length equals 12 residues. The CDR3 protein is CASSPRVETQYF. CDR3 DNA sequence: TGTGCCAGCAGCCCTCGTGTAGAGACCCAGTACTTC.

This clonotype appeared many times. The CDR3 spells CASSTSGGADTQYF. CDR3 coding DNA: TGTGCCAGCAGTACTAGCGGGGGGGCAGATACGCAGTATTTT. The chain links TRBV6-4 to TRBJ2-3; 13 nucleotides align to TRBD2. The CDR3 totals 14 residues. The V segment lost 5 bases and the J segment 4 bases; nucleotides outside the gene matches: 0. Germline values: CDR1 MRHNA, CDR2 SNTAGT.